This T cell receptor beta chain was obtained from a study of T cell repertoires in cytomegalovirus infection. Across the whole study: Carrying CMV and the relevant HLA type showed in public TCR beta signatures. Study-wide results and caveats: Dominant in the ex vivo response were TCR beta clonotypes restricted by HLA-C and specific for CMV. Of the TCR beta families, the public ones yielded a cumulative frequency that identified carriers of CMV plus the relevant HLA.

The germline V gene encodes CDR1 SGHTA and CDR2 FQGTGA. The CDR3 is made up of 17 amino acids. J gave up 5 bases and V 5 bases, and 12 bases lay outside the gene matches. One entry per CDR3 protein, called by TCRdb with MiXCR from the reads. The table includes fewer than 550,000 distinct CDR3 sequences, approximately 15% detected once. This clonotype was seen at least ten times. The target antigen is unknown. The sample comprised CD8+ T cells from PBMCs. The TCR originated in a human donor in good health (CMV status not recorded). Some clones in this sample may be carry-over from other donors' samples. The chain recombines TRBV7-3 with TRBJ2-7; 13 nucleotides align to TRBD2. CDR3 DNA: TGTGCCAGCAGCCGATTCGGGACTAGCGGGGCCCGGGACGAGCAGTACTTC. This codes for CASSRFGTSGARDEQYF.